This entry features one T cell receptor (beta chain) sequence. Its antigen is undetermined. Each 10 ml fresh peripheral blood draw supplied the PBMCs. Amplified regions were TCR beta CDR3 sequences from RNA transcripts. HTBI primers drove first-round RT-PCR of the TCR CDR3. TCRdb passed the multiplex PCR reads through MiXCR, listing each CDR3 protein once. The table records 700,000 or so distinct CDR3 sequences, around 15% of them present only once. This specimen comes from a study of T cells in Graves' hyperthyroidism and ophthalmopathy. General study results and limits: Ophthalmopathy got predicted by the model a median around 6.8 months before its onset.

The V and J ends lost 3 bases and 1 base, in that order; junction bases with no gene match: 0. CDR3 size: 14 residues. CDR1 is KGHSH, CDR2 LQKENI, per germline. Specimen: blood. The chain combines TRBV18 with TRBJ2-1, with TRBD1 identical over 7 bases. The sequence was collected from a young man with Graves' hyperthyroidism. The CDR3 protein is CASSPDRSYNEQFF. The CDR3 coding sequence is TGTGCCAGCTCACCGGACAGGTCCTACAATGAGCAGTTCTTC.